This T cell receptor (beta chain) was identified during a study of Graves' ophthalmopathy and Graves' hyperthyroidism. Regarding the study as a whole: Stable hyperthyroidism and ophthalmopathy were told apart by a 13-signature model, which achieved about 88% sensitivity and around 80% specificity. For predicting ophthalmopathy progression, the model had almost 71% sensitivity and 72.22% specificity.

This clonotype was recorded many times. The antigen is undetermined. Amplifying from RNA transcripts, the study obtained TCR beta CDR3 regions. HTBI primers primed a first-round RT-PCR, and a second-round multiplex PCR followed. From the multiplex PCR reads, TCRdb called clonotypes with MiXCR, one entry per CDR3 protein. Among around 1.1 million distinct CDR3 sequences listed, about two fifths were seen once. Lactation, pregnancy, uncontrolled infections and other autoimmune diseases were all grounds for excluding patients. Diagnoses were established from clinical symptoms, serum thyroxine, TRAb, thyroid ultrasound and orbital computed tomography. The sequence came from an adult man with Graves' hyperthyroidism. Specimen: peripheral blood or thyroid tissue (not recorded which).

DNA for the CDR3: TGTGCCAGTAGTTCCGGACCTTCAGGGCGAGAAGCTTTCTTT. Protein product: CASSSGPSGREAFF. The genes are TRBV19 and TRBJ1-1; possibly TRBD1 for D (5 bases). The CDR3 consists of 14 residues. Trimming shortened V by 5 bases and J by 8 bases, and 18 bases separated the two germline ends. From germline, CDR1 is LNHDA and CDR2 SQIVND (reference sequence).